The 24 T cell receptor beta chains below were found in one sample sequenced in a study of blood T cell repertoires in COVID-19. Assay: immunoSEQ multiplex PCR; the TCRdb copy retains only in-frame clones and omits some. This table has about 330,000 clones, 80% to 90% appearing once. What was sequenced was PBMCs or T cells enriched from blood (not recorded which). Receptors were obtained from a woman under 40 who had recovered from COVID-19.

The genes are TRBV19 and TRBJ1-1; maybe TRBD1 (5 bases). Trimming removed 7 bases from V and 5 bases from J, with 14 bases in between. The CDR3 length is 13 residues. CDR1 is LNHDA and CDR2 is SQIVND in the germline V gene (reference sequence). The CDR3, as DNA: TGTGCCAGTAAACTGGCAGGGCTTACTGAAGCTTTCTTT. This sequence encodes CASKLAGLTEAFF.

The chain couples TRBV30 to TRBJ2-6; perhaps TRBD2 as D (6 bases). V was cut by 5 bases and J by 0 bases, with 20 bases left in between. CDR1 and CDR2 (germline): GTSNPN, SVGIG (reference sequence). The CDR3 loop spans 18 amino acids. The chain's CDR3 is CAWGRWEALGSGANVLTF. In DNA form, the CDR3 reads TGTGCCTGGGGTAGGTGGGAGGCATTGGGCTCTGGGGCCAACGTCCTGACTTTC.

The chain couples TRBV30 to TRBJ2-3, with 11 bases fitting TRBD2. The CDR3 extends over 19 amino acids. Germline V gene sequence: CDR1 GTSNPN, CDR2 SVGIG (reference sequence). The J segment lost 2 bases and the V segment lost 0 bases, leaving 13 bases of the junction unmatched. This CDR3 is CAWSVWVPSGGLFTDTQYF. CDR3 bases: TGTGCCTGGAGTGTGTGGGTGCCTAGCGGGGGGTTGTTCACAGATACGCAGTATTTT.

Only a few counts were recorded for this clone. The rearrangement links TRBV11-2 to TRBJ1-4; 8 nucleotides align to TRBD1. V shed 4 bases and J 7 bases; nucleotides not matched to a gene: 11. The CDR3 is 16 residues long. Germline CDR1 reads SGHAT; CDR2 reads FQNNGV. The CDR3 protein is CASSSPWTGWSEKLFF. CDR3 in DNA: TGTGCCAGCAGCTCCCCATGGACAGGGTGGAGTGAAAAACTGTTTTTT. Together with reference TRBV11-2 and TRBJ1-4, the CDR3 gives the full variable domain: EAGVAQSPRYKIIEKRQSVAFWCNPISGHATLYWYQQILGQGPKLLIQFQNNGVVDDSQLPKDRFSAERLKGVDSTLKIQPAKLEDSAVYLCASSSPWTGWSEKLFFGSGTQLSVL.

The genes are TRBV21-1 and TRBJ1-4. TRBV21-1 is tagged as a pseudogene. The CDR3 totals 16 residues. The CDR3 DNA sequence: TGTGCCAGCAGCAATGACGGGAGGTCGCATGGTGAAAAACTGTTTTTT. Encoded protein: CASSNDGRSHGEKLFF.

The chain combines TRBV9 with TRBJ2-5; TRBD2 agrees at 7 bases. In germline, CDR1 is SGDLS, CDR2 YYNGEE. The length of the CDR3 is 17 residues. The V segment lost 1 base and the J segment 0 bases; nucleotides outside the gene matches: 9. DNA of the CDR3: TGTGCCAGCAGCGTAAGCTCGGGGGGAGATTACCAAGAGACCCAGTACTTC. Amino acid sequence: CASSVSSGGDYQETQYF.

The J gene is TRBJ2-7, the V gene TRBV10-3; D may be TRBD1 (6 bases). The CDR3 spans 15 residues. The V gene's germline CDR1 is ENHRY and CDR2 SYGVKD. Deletions cut 5 bases from V and 3 bases from J, with 17 bases between. CDR3 sequence: CAISPAVGQFYEQYF. In nucleotides, the CDR3 is TGTGCCATCAGTCCAGCGGTGGGACAATTCTACGAGCAGTACTTC.

The chain combines TRBV27 with TRBJ2-7, with 8 bases identical to TRBD1. J was trimmed by 0 bases and V by 6 bases; bases with no gene match: 7. The germline gives CDR1 MNHEY, CDR2 SMNVEV (reference sequence). This CDR3 is 15 amino acids long. The CDR3 here is CASSDRGGDSYEQYF. For the CDR3, the DNA is TGTGCCAGCAGCGACAGGGGTGGAGACTCCTACGAGCAGTACTTC.

The count of this clone is one. The CDR3 region has the DNA TGTGCCAGCAGCTCCGCGGACAGGGGGTTGGACGAGCAGTACTTC. This encodes CASSSADRGLDEQYF. The rearrangement joins TRBV7-9 to TRBJ2-7, with 10 bases aligning to TRBD1. The CDR3 loop spans 15 amino acids. Germline CDR1 reads SEHNR; CDR2 reads FQNEAQ (reference sequence). V shed 4 bases and J 5 bases; nucleotides not matched to a gene: 8.

For this clone: The same CDR3 can be traced to other DNA sequences in this sample. This chain links TRBV28 with TRBJ1-5, with 9 bases that match TRBD1. The length of the CDR3 is 14 residues. Per the germline V gene, CDR1 is MDHEN and CDR2 is SYDVKM. V was clipped by 3 bases and J by 4 bases; unmatched bases: 1. The CDR3 region has the DNA TGTGCCAGCAGTTTGACAGGGGGGAATCAGCCCCAGCATTTT. Translated, it gives CASSLTGGNQPQHF.

The chain couples TRBV12-3 or TRBV12-4 to TRBJ2-1, with D possibly being TRBD2 (5 bases). This CDR3 has 12 residues. V was cut by 8 bases and J by 6 bases, with 11 bases left in between. The chain's CDR3 is CASGGGFNEQFF. CDR3 DNA sequence: TGTGCCAGCGGTGGAGGTTTCAATGAGCAGTTCTTC.

This clone has just a few counts. This rearrangement joins TRBV5-1 to TRBJ1-1, with D tentatively TRBD1 (6 bases). The CDR3 totals 14 residues. The germline V gene encodes CDR1 SGHRS and CDR2 YFSETQ. V gave up 4 bases and J gave up 5 bases, with 15 bases separating them. This CDR3 is CASSPNRQDTEAFF. The CDR3 DNA reads as TGCGCCAGCAGCCCCAACAGACAGGATACTGAAGCTTTCTTT.

The genes are TRBV27 and TRBJ1-1; tentatively, D is TRBD1 (6 bases). Per the germline V gene, CDR1 is MNHEY and CDR2 is SMNVEV (reference sequence). The germline V and J ends were trimmed by 5 bases and 1 base, with 11 bases remaining between them. The CDR3 length is 14 residues. Written as DNA, the CDR3 is TGTGCCAGCAGTAGAGGGGGACGGAACACTGAAGCTTTCTTT. It specifies CASSRGGRNTEAFF.

The V gene is TRBV28, the J gene TRBJ1-3; TRBD1 aligns across 7 bases. Germline V gene data show CDR1 as MDHEN and CDR2 as SYDVKM. The J segment lost 8 bases and the V segment lost 7 bases, leaving 11 bases of the junction unmatched. This CDR3 comprises 14 residues. As DNA, the CDR3 is TGTGCCAGCACTTTGACAGGGTTTAGGGACACCATATATTTT. Amino acid sequence: CASTLTGFRDTIYF.

V and J are TRBV12-5 and TRBJ1-5; no reliable D call. The CDR3 covers 13 residues. CDR1 is LGHNT, CDR2 FRNRAP, per germline. Trimming stripped 9 bases from V and 0 bases from J, with 9 bases between. Here the CDR3 reads CASALYSNQPQHF. CDR3 DNA: TGTGCTAGCGCCCTATATAGCAATCAGCCCCAGCATTTT.

The rearrangement uses TRBV20-1 and TRBJ2-2; D is ambiguous. Germline CDR1 is DFQATT and CDR2 is SNEGSKA (reference sequence). Trimming took off 3 bases at V and 15 bases at J, with 14 bases between the two ends. There are 11 residues in the CDR3. CDR3 protein: CSASGARGVFF. The DNA of the CDR3 is TGCAGTGCTAGCGGTGCTCGCGGAGTGTTTTTT.

This clone has a handful of counts. This chain links TRBV2 with TRBJ1-4; no definite D call. Deletions cut 2 bases from V and 11 bases from J, with 6 bases between. Germline-derived CDR1 and CDR2 are SNHLY and FYNNEI. The CDR3 has 11 residues. CDR3 sequence: CASSELQKLFF. The CDR3 DNA sequence: TGTGCCAGCAGTGAACTGCAGAAACTGTTTTTT.

This clone has only one observation. The gene calls are TRBV20-1 and TRBJ2-1; D might be TRBD2 (5 bases). CDR1 is DFQATT, CDR2 SNEGSKA, per germline (reference sequence). Trimming pared 7 bases from V and 7 bases from J, leaving 8 bases between. There are 10 residues in the CDR3. CDR3 sequence (DNA): TGCAGTGGACGCGGGAATGAGCAGTTCTTC. This translates into CSGRGNEQFF.

The rearrangement joins TRBV25-1 to TRBJ1-4, with D perhaps matching TRBD1 (6 bases). Between the trimmed V and J ends, which lost 6 bases and 2 bases, there was a span of 13 bases. In germline, CDR1 is MGHDK, CDR2 SYGVNS. This CDR3 has 15 residues. CDR3 nucleotides: TGTGCCAGCAGGCCAGGGGAGAGTACTAATGAAAAACTGTTTTTT. Its translation: CASRPGESTNEKLFF.

The J gene is TRBJ2-7, the V gene TRBV6-5, with D possibly being TRBD2 (6 bases). Germline V CDR1 and CDR2: MNHEY, SVGAGI. This CDR3 contains 12 residues. Trimming took 5 bases from V and 6 from J, leaving 11 bases between them. CDR3 loop: CASSRLGAEQYF. Here the CDR3 DNA reads TGTGCCAGCAGTCGACTAGGGGCCGAGCAGTACTTC.

The chain recombines TRBV6-1 with TRBJ1-1; TRBD1 matches 7 bases. J gave up 8 bases and V 3 bases, and 3 bases lay outside the gene matches. Germline assignment: CDR1 MNHNS and CDR2 SASEGT. The CDR3 has 12 amino acids. The CDR3 DNA sequence: TGTGCCAGCAGTGACCAGGACAGGGAAGCTTTCTTT. Its protein product is CASSDQDREAFF.

The chain joins TRBV4-3 to TRBJ1-3; D gene uncertain. This CDR3 region has 13 residues. Per germline, CDR1 LGHNA and CDR2 YSLEER. V lost 0 bases to trimming and J lost 3 bases, with 3 bases between them. The CDR3 region is CASSQDGGNTIYF. The CDR3 DNA reads as TGCGCCAGCAGCCAAGACGGTGGAAACACCATATATTTT.

This rearrangement joins TRBV7-2 to TRBJ2-3; D is perhaps TRBD1 (5 bases). CDR1 SGHTA and CDR2 FQGNSA come from the germline V gene. With 5 bases removed from V and 6 bases from J, the gap between germline ends came to 21 bases. The CDR3 is 16 residues long. Here the CDR3 DNA reads TGTGCCAGCAGCACCCAACCAGGGTTGCTTGGGGATACGCAGTATTTT. As protein: CASSTQPGLLGDTQYF.

V usage is TRBV29-1 and J usage is TRBJ2-7; 8 bases align to TRBD1. Germline CDR1 SQVTM, CDR2 ANQGSEA. The CDR3 totals 13 residues. Unmatched junction bases numbered 9, after V lost 7 bases and J lost 4 bases. The CDR3 spells CSAAGQGRYEQYF. The CDR3 DNA is TGCAGCGCCGCCGGACAGGGTCGATACGAGCAGTACTTC.